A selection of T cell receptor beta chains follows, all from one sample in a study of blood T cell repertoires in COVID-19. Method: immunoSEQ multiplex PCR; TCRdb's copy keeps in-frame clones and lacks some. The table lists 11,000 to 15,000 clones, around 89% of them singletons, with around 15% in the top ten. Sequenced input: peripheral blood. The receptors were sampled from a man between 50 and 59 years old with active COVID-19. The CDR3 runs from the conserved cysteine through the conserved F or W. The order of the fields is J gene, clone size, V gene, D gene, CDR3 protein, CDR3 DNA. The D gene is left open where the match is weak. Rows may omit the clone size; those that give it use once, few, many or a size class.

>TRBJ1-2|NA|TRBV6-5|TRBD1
CAVSGTANYGYTF
TGTGCCGTCTCCGGGACAGCTAACTATGGCTACACCTTC
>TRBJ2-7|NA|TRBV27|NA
CASSLSYGGGTAYEQYF
TGTGCCAGCAGTTTATCGTATGGGGGCGGCACGGCCTACGAGCAGTACTTC
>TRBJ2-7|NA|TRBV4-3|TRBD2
CASSQQLAGRYEQYF
TGCGCCAGCAGCCAACAGCTAGCGGGTAGATACGAGCAGTACTTC
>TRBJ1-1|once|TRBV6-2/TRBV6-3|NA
CASSYLSGGRMNTEAFF
TGTGCCAGCAGTTACCTGTCCGGGGGGAGAATGAACACTGAAGCTTTCTTT
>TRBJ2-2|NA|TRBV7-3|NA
CASSLRANTGELFF
TGTGCCAGCAGCTTAAGAGCCAACACCGGGGAGCTGTTTTTT
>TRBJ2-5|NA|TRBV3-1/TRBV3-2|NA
CASSQAVSGQETQYF
TGTGCCAGCAGCCAAGCTGTTAGCGGCCAAGAGACCCAGTACTTC
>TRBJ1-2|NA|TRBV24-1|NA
CATKQAPTDGYTF
TGTGCCACCAAACAGGCGCCGACAGATGGCTACACCTTC
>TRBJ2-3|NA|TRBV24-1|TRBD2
CATSETGLAELTDTQYF
TGTGCCACCAGTGAGACTGGACTAGCGGAGCTCACAGATACGCAGTATTTT
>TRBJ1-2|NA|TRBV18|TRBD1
CASSPLQGQSQDGYTF
TGTGCCAGCTCACCACTTCAGGGACAGTCTCAGGATGGCTACACCTTC
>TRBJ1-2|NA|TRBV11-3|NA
CASSLRGDSYGYTF
TGTGCCAGCAGCCTCCGGGGGGACTCCTATGGCTACACCTTC
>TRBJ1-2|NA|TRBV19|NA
CASTNRGTALYGYTF
TGTGCCAGTACCAATAGGGGGACGGCCCTCTATGGCTACACCTTC
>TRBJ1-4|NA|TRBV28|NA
CASSSLTATISEKLFF
TGTGCCAGCAGTTCTCTGACAGCCACAATCAGTGAAAAACTGTTTTTT
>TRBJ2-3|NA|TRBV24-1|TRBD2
CATSDLTSASTDTQYF
TGTGCCACCAGTGACCTAACTAGCGCCTCCACAGATACGCAGTATTTT
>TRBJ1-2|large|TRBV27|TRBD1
CASSYTGAAGYTF
TGTGCCAGCAGTTACACAGGGGCGGCTGGCTACACCTTC
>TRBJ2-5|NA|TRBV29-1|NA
CSVASRGGQETQYF
TGCAGCGTCGCTTCCAGGGGTGGGCAAGAGACCCAGTACTTC
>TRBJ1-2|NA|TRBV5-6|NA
CASSPGTSTF
TGTGCCAGCAGCCCGGGGACATCCACCTTC
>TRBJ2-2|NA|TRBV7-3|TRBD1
CASSLTYGQGQPGELFF
TGTGCCAGCAGCTTAACTTATGGACAGGGACAACCCGGGGAGCTGTTTTTT
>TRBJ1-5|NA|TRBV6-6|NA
CASSIGGRPQHF
TGTGCCAGCAGTATTGGAGGCAGGCCCCAGCATTTT
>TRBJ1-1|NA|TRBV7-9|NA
CASSWEQGTGTEAFF
TGTGCCAGCAGCTGGGAACAGGGAACTGGCACTGAAGCTTTCTTT
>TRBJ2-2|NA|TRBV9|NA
CASTLDGYAGELFF
TGTGCCAGCACCCTAGATGGGTACGCCGGGGAGCTGTTTTTT
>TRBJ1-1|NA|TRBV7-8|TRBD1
CASSFIGQGQETFF
TGTGCCAGCAGCTTCATTGGACAGGGACAAGAAACTTTCTTT
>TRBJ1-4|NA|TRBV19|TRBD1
CASSAPDRGWNEKLFF
TGTGCCAGTAGTGCCCCGGACAGGGGGTGGAATGAAAAACTGTTTTTT
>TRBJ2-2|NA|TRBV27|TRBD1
CASRGQGTNTGELFF
TGTGCCAGCAGGGGACAGGGGACGAACACCGGGGAGCTGTTTTTT
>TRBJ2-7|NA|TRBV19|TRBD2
CASSIDRLAGEDEQYF
TGTGCCAGTAGTATAGACCGACTAGCGGGAGAGGACGAGCAGTACTTC
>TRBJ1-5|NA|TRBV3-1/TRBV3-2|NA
CASSQDGRGSQPQHF
TGTGCCAGCAGCCAAGATGGGCGGGGGAGTCAGCCCCAGCATTTT
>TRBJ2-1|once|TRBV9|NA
CASSVVSGEYNEQFF
TGTGCCAGCAGCGTAGTGTCGGGTGAATACAATGAGCAGTTCTTC
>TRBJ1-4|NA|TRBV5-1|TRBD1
CASSSGGGDEKLFF
TGCGCCAGCAGCTCAGGGGGTGGAGATGAAAAACTGTTTTTT
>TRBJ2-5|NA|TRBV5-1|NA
CASSDWPSLETQYF
TGCGCCAGCAGCGACTGGCCGTCCTTGGAGACCCAGTACTTC
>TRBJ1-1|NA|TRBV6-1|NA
CASSEALGGSTEAFF
TGTGCCAGCAGTGAAGCCTTAGGGGGATCCACTGAAGCTTTCTTT
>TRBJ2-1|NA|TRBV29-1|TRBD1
CSVTTGAYSYNEQFF
TGCAGCGTGACCACAGGGGCCTACTCCTACAATGAGCAGTTCTTC
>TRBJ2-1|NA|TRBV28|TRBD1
CASYTGTGSYNEQFF
TGTGCCAGCTATACCGGGACAGGGTCTTACAATGAGCAGTTCTTC
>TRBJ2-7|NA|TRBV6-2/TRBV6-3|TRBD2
CASSRGLAATYEQYF
TGTGCCAGCAGCCGCGGACTAGCCGCTACCTACGAGCAGTACTTC
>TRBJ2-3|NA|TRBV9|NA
CASSVVQAGDTQYF
TGTGCCAGCAGCGTAGTACAGGCGGGGGATACGCAGTATTTT
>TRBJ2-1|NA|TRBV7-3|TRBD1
CASSPTGGDEQFF
TGTGCCAGCAGCCCGACAGGGGGCGATGAGCAGTTCTTC
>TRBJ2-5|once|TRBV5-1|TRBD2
CASSLGTGTSGRVETQYF
TGCGCCAGCAGCTTGGGGACCGGGACTAGCGGGAGGGTTGAGACCCAGTACTTC
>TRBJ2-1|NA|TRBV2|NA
CASSVNNEQFF
TGTGCCAGCAGTGTTAACAATGAGCAGTTCTTC
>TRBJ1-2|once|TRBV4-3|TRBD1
CASSPNGQGLYGYTF
TGCGCCAGCAGCCCCAATGGACAGGGGCTCTATGGCTACACCTTC
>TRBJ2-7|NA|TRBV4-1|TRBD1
CASSQGPGQGWYEQYF
TGCGCCAGCAGCCAGGGACCGGGACAGGGGTGGTACGAGCAGTACTTC
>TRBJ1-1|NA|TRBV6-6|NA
CASREQGTEAFF
TGTGCCAGCAGGGAACAGGGTACTGAAGCTTTCTTT
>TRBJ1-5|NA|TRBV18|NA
CASSPVGGNSNQPQHF
TGTGCCAGCTCACCGGTGGGGGGGAATAGCAATCAGCCCCAGCATTTT
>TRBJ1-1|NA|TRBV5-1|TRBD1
CASSWPPGQGWITEAFF
TGCGCCAGCAGCTGGCCTCCGGGACAGGGGTGGATCACTGAAGCTTTCTTT
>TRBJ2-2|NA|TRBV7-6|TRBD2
CASSLSQRGNTGELFF
TGTGCCAGCAGCTTATCTCAGCGGGGGAACACCGGGGAGCTGTTTTTT
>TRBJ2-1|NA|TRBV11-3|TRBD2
CASSLGLAGMFF
TGTGCCAGCAGCTTGGGACTAGCGGGTATGTTCTTC
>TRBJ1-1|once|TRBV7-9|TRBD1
CASSGGTVNTEAFF
TGTGCCAGCAGCGGTGGGACAGTTAACACTGAAGCTTTCTTT
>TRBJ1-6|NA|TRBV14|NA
CASSQGQYNSPLHF
TGTGCCAGCAGCCAAGGACAGTATAATTCACCCCTCCACTTT
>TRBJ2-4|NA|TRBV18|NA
CASSPPNREAKNIQYF
TGTGCCAGCTCACCACCGAACAGGGAAGCCAAAAACATTCAGTACTTC
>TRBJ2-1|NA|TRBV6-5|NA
CASTPRGGERNEQFF
TGTGCCAGCACCCCTCGGGGCGGGGAACGAAATGAGCAGTTCTTC